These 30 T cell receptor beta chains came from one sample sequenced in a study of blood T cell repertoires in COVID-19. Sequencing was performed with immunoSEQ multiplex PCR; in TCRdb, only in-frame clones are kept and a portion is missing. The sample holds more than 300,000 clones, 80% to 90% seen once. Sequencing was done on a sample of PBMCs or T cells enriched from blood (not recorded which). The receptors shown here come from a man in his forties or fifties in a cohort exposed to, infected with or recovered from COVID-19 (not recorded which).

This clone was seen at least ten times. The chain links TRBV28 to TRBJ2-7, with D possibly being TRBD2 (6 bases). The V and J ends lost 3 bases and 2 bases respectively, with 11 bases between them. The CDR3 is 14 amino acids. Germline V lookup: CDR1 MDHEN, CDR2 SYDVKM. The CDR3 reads CASSLVGEAYEQYF. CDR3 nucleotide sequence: TGTGCCAGCAGTTTGGTAGGGGAGGCCTACGAGCAGTACTTC.

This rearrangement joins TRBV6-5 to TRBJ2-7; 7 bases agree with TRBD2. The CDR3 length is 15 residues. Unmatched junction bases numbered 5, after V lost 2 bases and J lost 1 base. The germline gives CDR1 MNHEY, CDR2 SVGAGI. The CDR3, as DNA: TGTGCCAGCAGTTACGGGGCTAGCGGATCCTACGAGCAGTACTTC. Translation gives CASSYGASGSYEQYF.

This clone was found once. In DNA, the CDR3 is TGTGCCAGCACCACTAGCGGGACCTACAATGAGCAGTTCTTC. Its protein is CASTTSGTYNEQFF. The gene calls are TRBV28 and TRBJ2-1, with 10 bases lining up with TRBD2. The germline V gene encodes CDR1 MDHEN and CDR2 SYDVKM. Germline trimming cut 7 bases from V and 2 bases from J; bases unmatched to any gene: 2. CDR3 length equals 14 residues. Looking up the rest from reference TRBV28 and TRBJ2-1 gives the full variable domain: DVKVTQSSRYLVKRTGEKVFLECVQDMDHENMFWYRQDPGLGLRLIYFSYDVKMKEKGDIPEGYSVSREKKERFSLILESASTNQTSMYLCASTTSGTYNEQFFGPGTRLTVL.

The CDR3 loop is CASSIYQRQGASGAFF. For the CDR3, the DNA is TGTGCCAGTAGTATTTACCAGAGACAGGGGGCGTCCGGAGCTTTCTTT. The V and J genes are TRBV19 and TRBJ1-1; TRBD1 aligns across 10 bases. CDR1 is LNHDA and CDR2 is SQIVND in the germline V gene (reference sequence). The CDR3 has 16 residues. The V and J ends lost 3 bases and 10 bases, in that order; junction bases with no gene match: 14.

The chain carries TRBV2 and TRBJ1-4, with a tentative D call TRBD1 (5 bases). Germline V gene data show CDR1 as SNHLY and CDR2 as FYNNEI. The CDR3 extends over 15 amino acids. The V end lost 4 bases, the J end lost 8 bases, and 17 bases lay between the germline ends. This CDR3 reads CASSGMQGRWEKLFF. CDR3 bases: TGTGCCAGCAGTGGGATGCAGGGTCGTTGGGAAAAACTGTTTTTT.

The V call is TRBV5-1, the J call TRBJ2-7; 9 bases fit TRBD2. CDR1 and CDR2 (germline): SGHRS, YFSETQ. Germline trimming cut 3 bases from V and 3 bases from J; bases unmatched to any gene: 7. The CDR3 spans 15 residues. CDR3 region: CASSSTAGGIYEQYF. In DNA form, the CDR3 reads TGCGCCAGCAGCTCGACAGCGGGAGGAATCTACGAGCAGTACTTC.

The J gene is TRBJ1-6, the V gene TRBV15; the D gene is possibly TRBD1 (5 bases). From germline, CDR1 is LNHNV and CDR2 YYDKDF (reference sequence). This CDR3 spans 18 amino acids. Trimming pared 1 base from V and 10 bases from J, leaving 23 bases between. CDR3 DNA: TGTGCCACCAGCAGAGGGGCCGCCTATTTGACAGCGAACTCACCCCTCCACTTT. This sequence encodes CATSRGAAYLTANSPLHF. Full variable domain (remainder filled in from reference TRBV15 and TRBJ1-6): DAMVIQNPRYQVTQFGKPVTLSCSQTLNHNVMYWYQQKSSQAPKLLFHYYDKDFNNEADTPDNFQSRRPNTSFCFLDIRSPGLGDTAMYLCATSRGAAYLTANSPLHFGNGTRLTVT.

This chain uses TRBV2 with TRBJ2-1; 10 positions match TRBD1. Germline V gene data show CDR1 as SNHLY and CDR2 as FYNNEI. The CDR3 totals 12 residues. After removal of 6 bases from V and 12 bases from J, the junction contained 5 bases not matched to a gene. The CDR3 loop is CASRGQGLRQFF. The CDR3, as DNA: TGTGCCAGCAGGGGACAGGGGTTAAGGCAGTTCTTC.

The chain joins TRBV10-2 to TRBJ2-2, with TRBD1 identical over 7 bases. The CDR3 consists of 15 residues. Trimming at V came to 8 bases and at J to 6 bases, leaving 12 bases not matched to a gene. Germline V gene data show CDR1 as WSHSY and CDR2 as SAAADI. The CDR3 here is CASSKDRQYAGELFF. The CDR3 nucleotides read TGCGCCAGCTCGAAGGACAGGCAGTACGCCGGGGAGCTGTTTTTT.

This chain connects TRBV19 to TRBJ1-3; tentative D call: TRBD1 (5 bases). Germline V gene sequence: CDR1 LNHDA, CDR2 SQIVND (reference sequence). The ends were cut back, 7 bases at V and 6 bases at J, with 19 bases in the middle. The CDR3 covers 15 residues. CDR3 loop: CASTPLGTGENTIYF. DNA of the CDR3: TGTGCCAGTACTCCCCTTGGTACAGGAGAAAACACCATATATTTT.

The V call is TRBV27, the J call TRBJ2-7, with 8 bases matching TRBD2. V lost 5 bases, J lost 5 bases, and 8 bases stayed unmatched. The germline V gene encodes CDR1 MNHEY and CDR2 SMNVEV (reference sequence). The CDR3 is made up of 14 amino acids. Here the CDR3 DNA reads TGTGCCAGCAGTCAGAAGCGGGAGCTCCACGAGCAGTACTTC. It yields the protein CASSQKRELHEQYF.

CDR3 bases: TGTGCCAGCAGCTTGTGGGGCGGACGTAATTCACCCCTCCACTTT. It translates to CASSLWGGRNSPLHF. The rearrangement links TRBV5-4 to TRBJ1-6, with D maybe TRBD1 (5 bases). The length of the CDR3 is 15 residues. Germline loops: CDR1 SGHNT, CDR2 YYREEE (reference sequence). V was trimmed by 1 base and J by 6 bases, leaving 11 bases between them.

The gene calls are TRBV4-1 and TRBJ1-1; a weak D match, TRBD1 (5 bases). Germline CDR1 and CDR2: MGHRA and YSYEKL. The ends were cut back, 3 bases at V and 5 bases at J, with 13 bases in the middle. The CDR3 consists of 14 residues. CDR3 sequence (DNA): TGCGCCAGCAGCCACAGGGAGGGTGGAACTGAAGCTTTCTTT. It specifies CASSHREGGTEAFF.

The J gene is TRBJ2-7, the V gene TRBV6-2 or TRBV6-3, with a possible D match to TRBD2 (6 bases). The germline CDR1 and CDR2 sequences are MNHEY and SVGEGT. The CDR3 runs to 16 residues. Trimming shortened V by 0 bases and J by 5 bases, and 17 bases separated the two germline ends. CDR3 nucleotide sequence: TGTGCCAGCAGTTACTCATCCGGGGGTCTATCCAACGAGCAGTACTTC. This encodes CASSYSSGGLSNEQYF.

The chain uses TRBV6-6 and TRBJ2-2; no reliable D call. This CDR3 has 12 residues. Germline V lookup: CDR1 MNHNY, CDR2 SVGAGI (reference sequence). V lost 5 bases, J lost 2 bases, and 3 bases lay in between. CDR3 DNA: TGTGCCAGCAGTCCTAACACCGGGGAGCTGTTTTTT. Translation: CASSPNTGELFF.

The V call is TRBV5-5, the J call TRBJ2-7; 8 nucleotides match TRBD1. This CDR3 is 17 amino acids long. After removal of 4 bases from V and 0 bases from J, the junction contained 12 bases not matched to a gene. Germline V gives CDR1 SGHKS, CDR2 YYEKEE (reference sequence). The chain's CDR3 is CASSRRPGQENSYEQYF. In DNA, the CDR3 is TGTGCCAGCAGCCGGCGCCCGGGACAGGAAAACTCCTACGAGCAGTACTTC.

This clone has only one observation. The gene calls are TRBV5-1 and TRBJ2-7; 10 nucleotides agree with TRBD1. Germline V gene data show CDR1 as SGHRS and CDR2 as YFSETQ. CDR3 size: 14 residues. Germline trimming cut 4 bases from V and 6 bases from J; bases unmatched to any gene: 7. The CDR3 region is CASSPGQGVGEQYF. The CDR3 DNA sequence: TGCGCCAGCAGCCCCGGACAGGGGGTAGGCGAGCAGTACTTC.

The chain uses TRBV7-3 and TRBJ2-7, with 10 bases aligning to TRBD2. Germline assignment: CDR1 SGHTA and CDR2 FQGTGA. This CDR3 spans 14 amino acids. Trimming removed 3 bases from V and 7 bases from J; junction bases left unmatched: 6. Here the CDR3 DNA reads TGTGCCAGCAGCTTGGCTAGCGGGAGTGGAGAGCAGTACTTC. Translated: CASSLASGSGEQYF.

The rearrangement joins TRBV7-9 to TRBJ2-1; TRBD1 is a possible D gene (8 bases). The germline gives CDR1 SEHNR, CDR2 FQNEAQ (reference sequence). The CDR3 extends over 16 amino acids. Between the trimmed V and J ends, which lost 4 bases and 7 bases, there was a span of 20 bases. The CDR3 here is CASSSRDRSGNNEQFF. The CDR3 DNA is TGTGCCAGCAGCTCTAGGGACAGGAGCGGGAATAATGAGCAGTTCTTC. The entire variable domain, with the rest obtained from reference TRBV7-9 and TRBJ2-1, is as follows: DTGVSQNPRHKITKRGQNVTFRCDPISEHNRLYWYRQTLGQGPEFLTYFQNEAQLEKSRLLSDRFSAERPKGSFSTLEIQRTEQGDSAMYLCASSSRDRSGNNEQFFGPGTRLTVL.

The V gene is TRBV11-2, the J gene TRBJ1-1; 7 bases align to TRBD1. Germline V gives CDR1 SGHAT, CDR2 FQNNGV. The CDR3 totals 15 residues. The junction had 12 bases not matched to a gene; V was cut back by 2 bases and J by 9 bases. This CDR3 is CASSLNEGASQKAFF. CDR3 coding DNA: TGTGCCAGCAGCTTAAATGAGGGGGCAAGTCAAAAAGCTTTCTTT.

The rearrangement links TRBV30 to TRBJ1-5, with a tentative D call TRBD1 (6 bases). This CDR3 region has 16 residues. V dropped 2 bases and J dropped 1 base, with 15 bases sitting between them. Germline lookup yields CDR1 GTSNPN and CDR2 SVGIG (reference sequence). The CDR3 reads CAWSFTGTPSNQPQHF. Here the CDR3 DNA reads TGTGCCTGGAGTTTCACCGGGACACCCAGCAATCAGCCCCAGCATTTT.

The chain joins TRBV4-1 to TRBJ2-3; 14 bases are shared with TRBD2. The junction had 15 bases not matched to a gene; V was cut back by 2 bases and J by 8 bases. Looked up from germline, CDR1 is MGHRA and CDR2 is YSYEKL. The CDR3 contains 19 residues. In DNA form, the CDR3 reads TGCGCCAGCAGCCAACCGACTAGCGGGAGGGGCCCGAGTTGGTTTACGCAGTATTTT. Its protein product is CASSQPTSGRGPSWFTQYF.

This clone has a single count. In DNA, the CDR3 is TGTGCCAGCTCACCAACCCGGGGGTCAGGCACAGATACGCAGTATTTT. This codes for CASSPTRGSGTDTQYF. This chain links TRBV18 with TRBJ2-3; D is perhaps TRBD2 (6 bases). CDR1 KGHSH and CDR2 LQKENI come from the germline V gene. V dropped 2 bases and J dropped 1 base, with 13 bases sitting between them. CDR3 length equals 16 residues.

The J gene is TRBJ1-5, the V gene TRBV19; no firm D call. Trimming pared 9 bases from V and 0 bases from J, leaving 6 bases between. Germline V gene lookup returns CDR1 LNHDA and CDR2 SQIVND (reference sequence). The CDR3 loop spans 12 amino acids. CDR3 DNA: TGTGCCAGCCGGGATAGCAATCAGCCCCAGCATTTT. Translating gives CASRDSNQPQHF.

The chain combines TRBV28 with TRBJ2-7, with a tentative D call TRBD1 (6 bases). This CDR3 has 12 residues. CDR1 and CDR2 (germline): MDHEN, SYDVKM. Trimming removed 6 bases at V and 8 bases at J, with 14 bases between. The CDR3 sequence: CASSLNGQKQYF. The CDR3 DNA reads TGTGCCAGCAGCCTCAATGGACAGAAGCAGTACTTC.

CDR3 loop: CASSKGTADWGGNTIYF. For the CDR3, the DNA is TGTGCCAGCAGCAAAGGGACGGCCGATTGGGGCGGAAACACCATATATTTT. The chain joins TRBV21-1 to TRBJ1-3; the table's D call, TRBD1, was not checked against the DNA. TRBV21-1 is a documented pseudogene. This CDR3 spans 17 amino acids.

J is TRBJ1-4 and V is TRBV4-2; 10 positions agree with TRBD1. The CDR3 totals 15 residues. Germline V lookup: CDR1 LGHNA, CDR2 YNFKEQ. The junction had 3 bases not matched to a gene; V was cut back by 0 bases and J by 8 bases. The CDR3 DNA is TGTGCCAGCAGCCAAGATGGGACAGGGGTCGAAAAACTGTTTTTT. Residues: CASSQDGTGVEKLFF.

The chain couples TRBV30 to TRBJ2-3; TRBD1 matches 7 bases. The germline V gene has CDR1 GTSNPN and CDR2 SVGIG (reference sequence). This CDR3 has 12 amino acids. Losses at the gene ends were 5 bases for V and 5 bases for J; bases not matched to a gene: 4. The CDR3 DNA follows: TGTGCCTGGGACAGACAGGGAGATACGCAGTATTTT. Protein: CAWDRQGDTQYF.

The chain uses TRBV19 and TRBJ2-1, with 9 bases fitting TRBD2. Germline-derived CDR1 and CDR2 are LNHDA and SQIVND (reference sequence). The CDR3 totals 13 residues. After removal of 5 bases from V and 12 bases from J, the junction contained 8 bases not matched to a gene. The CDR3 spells CASSQVAGGAQFF. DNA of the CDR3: TGTGCCAGTAGTCAGGTGGCGGGAGGGGCGCAGTTCTTC.

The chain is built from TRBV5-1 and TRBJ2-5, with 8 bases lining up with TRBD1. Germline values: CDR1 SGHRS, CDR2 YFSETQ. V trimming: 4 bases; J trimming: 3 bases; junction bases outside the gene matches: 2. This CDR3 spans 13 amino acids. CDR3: CASSETGEETQYF. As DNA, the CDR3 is TGCGCCAGCAGCGAGACAGGGGAAGAGACCCAGTACTTC.